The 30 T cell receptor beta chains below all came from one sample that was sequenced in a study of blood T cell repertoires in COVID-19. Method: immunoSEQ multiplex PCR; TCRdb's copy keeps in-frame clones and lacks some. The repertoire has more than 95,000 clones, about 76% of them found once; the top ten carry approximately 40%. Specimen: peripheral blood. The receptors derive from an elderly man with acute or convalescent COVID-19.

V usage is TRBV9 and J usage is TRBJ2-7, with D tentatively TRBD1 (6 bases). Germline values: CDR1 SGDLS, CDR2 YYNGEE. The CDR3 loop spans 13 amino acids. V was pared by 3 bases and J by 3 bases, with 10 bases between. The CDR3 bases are TGTGCCAGCAGCGGAAGACAGGACTACGAGCAGTACTTC. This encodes CASSGRQDYEQYF.

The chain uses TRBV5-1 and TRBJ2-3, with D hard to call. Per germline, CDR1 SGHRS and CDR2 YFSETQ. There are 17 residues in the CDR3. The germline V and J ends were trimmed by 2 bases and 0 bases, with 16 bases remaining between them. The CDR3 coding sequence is TGCGCCAGCAGCTTCAGGTCTAACAACCCTAGCACAGATACGCAGTATTTT. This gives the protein CASSFRSNNPSTDTQYF.

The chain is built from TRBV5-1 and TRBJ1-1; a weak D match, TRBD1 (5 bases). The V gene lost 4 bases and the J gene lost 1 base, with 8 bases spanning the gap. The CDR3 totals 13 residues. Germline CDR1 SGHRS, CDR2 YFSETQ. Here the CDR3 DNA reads TGCGCCAGCAGCCGCGACAGGAACACTGAAGCTTTCTTT. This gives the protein CASSRDRNTEAFF.

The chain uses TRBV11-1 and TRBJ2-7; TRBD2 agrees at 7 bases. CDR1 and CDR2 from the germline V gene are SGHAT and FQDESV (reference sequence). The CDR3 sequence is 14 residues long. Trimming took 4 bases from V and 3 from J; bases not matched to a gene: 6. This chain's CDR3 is CASSWSGTLYEQYF. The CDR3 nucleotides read TGTGCCAGCAGCTGGAGCGGGACGCTCTACGAGCAGTACTTC.

The DNA of the CDR3 is TGTGCCAGCTCAGGAGGCCCGGGACAGGGGTACGAGCAGTACTTC. Protein product: CASSGGPGQGYEQYF. This chain connects TRBV18 to TRBJ2-7, with TRBD1 matching 10 bases. This CDR3 is built from 15 residues. V lost 5 bases to trimming and J lost 4 bases; unmatched junction nucleotides: 8. Germline V gene lookup returns CDR1 KGHSH and CDR2 LQKENI. The full variable domain, its missing parts supplied by reference TRBV18 and TRBJ2-7, is NAGVMQNPRHLVRRRGQEARLRCSPMKGHSHVYWYRQLPEEGLKFMVYLQKENIIDESGMPKERFSAEFPKEGPSILRIQQVVRGDSAAYFCASSGGPGQGYEQYFGPGTRLTVT.

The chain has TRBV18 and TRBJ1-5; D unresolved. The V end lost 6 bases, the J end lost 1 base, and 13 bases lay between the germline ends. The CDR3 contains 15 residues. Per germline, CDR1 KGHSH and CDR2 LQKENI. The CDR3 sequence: CASSIAGKSNQPQHF. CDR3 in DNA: TGTGCCAGCTCGATAGCGGGTAAGAGCAATCAGCCCCAGCATTTT. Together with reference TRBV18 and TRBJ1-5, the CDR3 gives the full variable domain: NAGVMQNPRHLVRRRGQEARLRCSPMKGHSHVYWYRQLPEEGLKFMVYLQKENIIDESGMPKERFSAEFPKEGPSILRIQQVVRGDSAAYFCASSIAGKSNQPQHFGDGTRLSIL.

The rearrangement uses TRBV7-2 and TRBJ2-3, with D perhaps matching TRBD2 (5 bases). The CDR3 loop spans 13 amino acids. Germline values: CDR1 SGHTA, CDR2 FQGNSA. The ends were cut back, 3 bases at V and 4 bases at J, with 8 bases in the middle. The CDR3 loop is CASSFRGSDTQYF. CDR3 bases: TGTGCCAGCAGCTTTCGCGGGTCAGATACGCAGTATTTT.

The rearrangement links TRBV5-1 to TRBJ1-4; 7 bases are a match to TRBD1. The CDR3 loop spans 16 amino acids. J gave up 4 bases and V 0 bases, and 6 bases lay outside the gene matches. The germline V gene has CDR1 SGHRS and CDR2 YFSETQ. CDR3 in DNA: TGCGCCAGCAGCTTGGGCCTCGGGACAGTTAATGAAAAACTGTTTTTT. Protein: CASSLGLGTVNEKLFF.

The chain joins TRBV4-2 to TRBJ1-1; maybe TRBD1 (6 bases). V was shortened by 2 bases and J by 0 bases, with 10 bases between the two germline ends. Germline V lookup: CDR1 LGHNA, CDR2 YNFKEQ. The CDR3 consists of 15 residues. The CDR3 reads CASSQRRDMNTEAFF. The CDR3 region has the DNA TGTGCCAGCAGCCAACGACGGGACATGAACACTGAAGCTTTCTTT.

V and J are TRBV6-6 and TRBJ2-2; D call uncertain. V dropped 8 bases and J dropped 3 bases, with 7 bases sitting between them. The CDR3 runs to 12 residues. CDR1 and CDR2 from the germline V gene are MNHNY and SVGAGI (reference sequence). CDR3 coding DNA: TGTGCCAGCTTCCCAGACACCGGGGAGCTGTTTTTT. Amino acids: CASFPDTGELFF.

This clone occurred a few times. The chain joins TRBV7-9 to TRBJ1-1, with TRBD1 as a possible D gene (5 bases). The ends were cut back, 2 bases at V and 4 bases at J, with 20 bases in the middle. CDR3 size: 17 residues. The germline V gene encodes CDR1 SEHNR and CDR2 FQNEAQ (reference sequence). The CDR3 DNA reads TGTGCCAGCAGCTTAAAGCCCCCTGGGACTAAGGGCACTGAAGCTTTCTTT. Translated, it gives CASSLKPPGTKGTEAFF.

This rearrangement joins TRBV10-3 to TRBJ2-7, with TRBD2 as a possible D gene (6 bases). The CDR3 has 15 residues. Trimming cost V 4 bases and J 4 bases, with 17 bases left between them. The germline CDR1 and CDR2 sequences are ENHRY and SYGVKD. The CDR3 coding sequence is TGTGCCATCAGTGCATATCTCGGCGGGGCATACGAGCAGTACTTC. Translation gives CAISAYLGGAYEQYF.

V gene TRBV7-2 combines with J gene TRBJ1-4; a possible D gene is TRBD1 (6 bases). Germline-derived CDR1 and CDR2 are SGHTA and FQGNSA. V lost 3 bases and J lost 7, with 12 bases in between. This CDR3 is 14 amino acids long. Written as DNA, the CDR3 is TGTGCCAGCAGCTTTCGACGAGGGGGTGAAAAACTGTTTTTT. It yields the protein CASSFRRGGEKLFF.

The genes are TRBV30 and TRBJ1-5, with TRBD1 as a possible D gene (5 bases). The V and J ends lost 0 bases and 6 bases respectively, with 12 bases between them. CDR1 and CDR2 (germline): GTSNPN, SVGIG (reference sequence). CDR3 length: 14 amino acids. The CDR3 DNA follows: TGTGCCTGGAGTGTAAACGCCAGGGTTCAGCCCCAGCATTTT. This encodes CAWSVNARVQPQHF.

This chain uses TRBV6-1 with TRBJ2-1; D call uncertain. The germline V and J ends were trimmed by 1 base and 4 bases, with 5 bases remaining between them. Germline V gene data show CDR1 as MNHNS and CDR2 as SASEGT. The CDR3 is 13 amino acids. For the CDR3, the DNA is TGTGCCAGCAGTGAAGACTCTTACAATGAGCAGTTCTTC. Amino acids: CASSEDSYNEQFF.

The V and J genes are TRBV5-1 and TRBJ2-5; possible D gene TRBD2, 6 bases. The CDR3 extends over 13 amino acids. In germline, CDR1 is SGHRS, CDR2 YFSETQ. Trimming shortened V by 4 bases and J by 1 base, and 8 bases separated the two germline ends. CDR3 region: CASSRGSQETQYF. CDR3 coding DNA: TGCGCCAGCAGCCGGGGGAGCCAAGAGACCCAGTACTTC. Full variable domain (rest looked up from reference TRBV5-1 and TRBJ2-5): KAGVTQTPRYLIKTRGQQVTLSCSPISGHRSVSWYQQTPGQGLQFLFEYFSETQRNKGNFPGRFSGRQFSNSRSEMNVSTLELGDSALYLCASSRGSQETQYFGPGTRLLVL.

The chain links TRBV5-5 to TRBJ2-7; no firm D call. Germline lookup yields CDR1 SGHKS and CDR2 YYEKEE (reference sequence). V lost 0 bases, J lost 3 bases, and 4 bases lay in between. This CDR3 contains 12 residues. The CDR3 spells CASSLADYEQYF. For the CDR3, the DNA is TGTGCCAGCAGCTTGGCAGACTACGAGCAGTACTTC.

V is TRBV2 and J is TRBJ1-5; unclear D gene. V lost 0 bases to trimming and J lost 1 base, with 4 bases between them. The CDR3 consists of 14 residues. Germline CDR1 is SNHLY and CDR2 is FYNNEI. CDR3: CASSEASSNQPQHF. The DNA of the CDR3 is TGTGCCAGCAGTGAAGCGTCAAGCAATCAGCCCCAGCATTTT.

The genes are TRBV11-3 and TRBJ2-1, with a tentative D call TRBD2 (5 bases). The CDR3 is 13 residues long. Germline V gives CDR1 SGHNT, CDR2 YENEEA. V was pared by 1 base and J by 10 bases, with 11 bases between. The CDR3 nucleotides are TGTGCCAGCAGCTTAGCGGGATACGAAGAGCAGTTCTTC. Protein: CASSLAGYEEQFF.

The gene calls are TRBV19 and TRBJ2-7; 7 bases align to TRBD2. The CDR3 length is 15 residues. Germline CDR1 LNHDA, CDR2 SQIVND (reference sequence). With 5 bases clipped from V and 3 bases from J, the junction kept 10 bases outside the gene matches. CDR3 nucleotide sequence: TGTGCCAGTAGTGGCCCTCAGCGGGGTGACTACGAGCAGTACTTC. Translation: CASSGPQRGDYEQYF.

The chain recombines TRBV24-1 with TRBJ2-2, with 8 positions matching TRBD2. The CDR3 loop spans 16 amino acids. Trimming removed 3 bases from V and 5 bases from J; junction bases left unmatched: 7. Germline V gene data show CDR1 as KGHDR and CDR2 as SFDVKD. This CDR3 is CATSDPGAGATGELFF. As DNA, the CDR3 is TGTGCCACCAGTGATCCAGGAGCGGGAGCAACCGGGGAGCTGTTTTTT.

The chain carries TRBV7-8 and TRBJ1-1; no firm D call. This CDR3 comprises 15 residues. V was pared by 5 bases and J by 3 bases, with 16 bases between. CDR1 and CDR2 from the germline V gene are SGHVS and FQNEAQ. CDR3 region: CASSTWVAWYTEAFF. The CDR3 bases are TGTGCCAGCAGCACCTGGGTAGCGTGGTACACTGAAGCTTTCTTT.

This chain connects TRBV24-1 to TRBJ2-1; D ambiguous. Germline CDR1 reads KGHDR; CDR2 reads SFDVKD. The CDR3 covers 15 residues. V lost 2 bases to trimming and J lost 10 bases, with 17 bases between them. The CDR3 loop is CATSDSARPSGEQFF. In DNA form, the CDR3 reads TGTGCCACCAGTGATTCGGCCAGGCCCTCTGGGGAGCAGTTCTTC.

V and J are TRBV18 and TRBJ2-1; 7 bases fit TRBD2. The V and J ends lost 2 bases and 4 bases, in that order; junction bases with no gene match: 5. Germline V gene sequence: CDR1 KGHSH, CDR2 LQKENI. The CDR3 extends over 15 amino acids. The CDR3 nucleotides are TGTGCCAGCTCACCAGGCGGGGGAAAATACAATGAGCAGTTCTTC. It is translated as CASSPGGGKYNEQFF.

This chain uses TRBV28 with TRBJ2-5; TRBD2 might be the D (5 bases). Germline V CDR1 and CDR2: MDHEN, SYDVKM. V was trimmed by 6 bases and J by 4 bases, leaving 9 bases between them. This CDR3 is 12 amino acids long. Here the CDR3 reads CASRTAGETQYF. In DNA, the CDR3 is TGTGCCAGCAGAACGGCGGGAGAGACCCAGTACTTC.

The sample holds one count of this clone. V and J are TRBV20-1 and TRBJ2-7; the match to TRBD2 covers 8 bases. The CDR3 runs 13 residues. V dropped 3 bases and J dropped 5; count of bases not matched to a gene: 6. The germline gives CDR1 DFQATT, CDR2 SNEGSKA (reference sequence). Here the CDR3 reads CSASAGGWDEQYF. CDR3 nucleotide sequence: TGCAGTGCTAGTGCGGGGGGCTGGGACGAGCAGTACTTC.

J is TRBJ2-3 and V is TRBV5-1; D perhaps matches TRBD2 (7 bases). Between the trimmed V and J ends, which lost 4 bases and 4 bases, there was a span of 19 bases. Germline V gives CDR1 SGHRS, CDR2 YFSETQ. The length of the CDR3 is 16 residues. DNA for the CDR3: TGCGCCAGCAGCACCCGGGACACTAGCGTATCAGATACGCAGTATTTT. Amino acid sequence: CASSTRDTSVSDTQYF.

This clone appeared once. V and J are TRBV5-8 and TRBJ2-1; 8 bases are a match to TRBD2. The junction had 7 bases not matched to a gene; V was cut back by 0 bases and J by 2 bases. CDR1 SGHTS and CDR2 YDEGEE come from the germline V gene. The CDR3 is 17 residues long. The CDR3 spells CASSLDGLLAAYNEQFF. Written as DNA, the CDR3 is TGTGCCAGCAGCTTGGATGGTTTACTAGCGGCCTACAATGAGCAGTTCTTC.

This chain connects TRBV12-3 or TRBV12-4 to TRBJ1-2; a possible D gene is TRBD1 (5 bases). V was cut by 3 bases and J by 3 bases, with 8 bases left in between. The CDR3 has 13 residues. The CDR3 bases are TGTGCCAGCAGTTTTGTACAGGACTATGGCTACACCTTC. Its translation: CASSFVQDYGYTF.

The CDR3 nucleotides read TGTGCCAGCAGTTCGCAGGGCCTGAACACTGAAGCTTTCTTT. Protein product: CASSSQGLNTEAFF. The chain couples TRBV28 to TRBJ1-1, with a tentative D call TRBD1 (5 bases). V dropped 4 bases and J dropped 0 bases, with 9 bases sitting between them. The germline gives CDR1 MDHEN, CDR2 SYDVKM. The CDR3 contains 14 residues.